These T cell receptor beta chains were read from a single sample in a study of blood T cell repertoires in COVID-19. Profiling relied on immunoSEQ multiplex PCR, and the TCRdb table lists in-frame clones only, not all of them. The table includes some 150,000 clones, around 81% detected once. Sequenced sample: peripheral blood. These receptors all come from a woman aged 45-60 years with acute or convalescent COVID-19. CDR3s include the opening cysteine and the closing phenylalanine or tryptophan. A D gene is named only where the DNA matches it firmly. Clone sizes are given selectively: once, few, many, or a class where the clone is expanded.

size,length,D,J,V,CDR3,DNA
few,15,NA,TRBJ2-7,TRBV5-1,CASSLLASLDYEQYF,TGCGCCAGCAGCTTGCTAGCTAGCCTTGACTACGAGCAGTACTTC
NA,19,NA,TRBJ1-5,TRBV5-1,CASSLLPGVGGDPNQPQHF,TGCGCCAGCAGCCTACTCCCCGGGGTCGGGGGGGATCCCAATCAGCCCCAGCATTTT
few,15,NA,TRBJ2-3,TRBV7-9,CASSLAGGSTDTQYF,TGTGCCAGCAGCTTAGCGGGGGGTAGCACAGATACGCAGTATTTT
NA,13,TRBD1,TRBJ2-7,TRBV27,CASGPGQPYEQYF,TGTGCCAGCGGACCGGGACAGCCCTACGAGCAGTACTTC
NA,15,NA,TRBJ2-6,TRBV7-2,CASSLTSSGANVLTF,TGTGCCAGCAGTTTGACTAGCTCTGGGGCCAACGTCCTGACTTTC
NA,19,NA,TRBJ2-1,TRBV5-1,CASSLDTSSINQYYNEQFF,TGCGCCAGCAGCTTGGACACGTCTTCGATTAACCAATACTACAATGAGCAGTTCTTC
few,14,TRBD1,TRBJ1-1,TRBV10-3,CAISPGQGDTEAFF,TGTGCCATCAGCCCGGGACAGGGTGACACTGAAGCTTTCTTT
NA,14,TRBD1,TRBJ2-7,TRBV2,CASSDGQGGDEQYF,TGTGCCAGCAGTGATGGACAGGGTGGCGACGAGCAGTACTTC
NA,15,TRBD2,TRBJ2-3,TRBV19,CASGKRGGNTDTQYF,TGTGCCAGTGGAAAGCGGGGGGGGAACACAGATACGCAGTATTTT
NA,16,NA,TRBJ2-3,TRBV10-3,CAISESLAQSTDTQYF,TGTGCCATCAGTGAGTCCCTAGCCCAATCTACAGATACGCAGTATTTT